This T cell receptor (beta chain) was sequenced in a study of blood T cell repertoires in COVID-19. Clones were read by immunoSEQ multiplex PCR, and TCRdb kept only the in-frame ones, dropping some. The table records about 210,000 clones, roughly 82% of them present only once. The V gene lost 5 bases and the J gene lost 7 bases, with 6 bases spanning the gap. Germline V gene data show CDR1 as MNHNS and CDR2 as SASEGT. The CDR3 is made up of 12 amino acids. The V and J genes are TRBV6-1 and TRBJ1-6; D not certain. The specimen was peripheral blood. The TCR was taken from a woman between 40 and 55 years old with acute or convalescent COVID-19. The CDR3 DNA is TGTGCCAGCAGTCATCTAAATTCACCCCTCCACTTT. This translates into CASSHLNSPLHF.